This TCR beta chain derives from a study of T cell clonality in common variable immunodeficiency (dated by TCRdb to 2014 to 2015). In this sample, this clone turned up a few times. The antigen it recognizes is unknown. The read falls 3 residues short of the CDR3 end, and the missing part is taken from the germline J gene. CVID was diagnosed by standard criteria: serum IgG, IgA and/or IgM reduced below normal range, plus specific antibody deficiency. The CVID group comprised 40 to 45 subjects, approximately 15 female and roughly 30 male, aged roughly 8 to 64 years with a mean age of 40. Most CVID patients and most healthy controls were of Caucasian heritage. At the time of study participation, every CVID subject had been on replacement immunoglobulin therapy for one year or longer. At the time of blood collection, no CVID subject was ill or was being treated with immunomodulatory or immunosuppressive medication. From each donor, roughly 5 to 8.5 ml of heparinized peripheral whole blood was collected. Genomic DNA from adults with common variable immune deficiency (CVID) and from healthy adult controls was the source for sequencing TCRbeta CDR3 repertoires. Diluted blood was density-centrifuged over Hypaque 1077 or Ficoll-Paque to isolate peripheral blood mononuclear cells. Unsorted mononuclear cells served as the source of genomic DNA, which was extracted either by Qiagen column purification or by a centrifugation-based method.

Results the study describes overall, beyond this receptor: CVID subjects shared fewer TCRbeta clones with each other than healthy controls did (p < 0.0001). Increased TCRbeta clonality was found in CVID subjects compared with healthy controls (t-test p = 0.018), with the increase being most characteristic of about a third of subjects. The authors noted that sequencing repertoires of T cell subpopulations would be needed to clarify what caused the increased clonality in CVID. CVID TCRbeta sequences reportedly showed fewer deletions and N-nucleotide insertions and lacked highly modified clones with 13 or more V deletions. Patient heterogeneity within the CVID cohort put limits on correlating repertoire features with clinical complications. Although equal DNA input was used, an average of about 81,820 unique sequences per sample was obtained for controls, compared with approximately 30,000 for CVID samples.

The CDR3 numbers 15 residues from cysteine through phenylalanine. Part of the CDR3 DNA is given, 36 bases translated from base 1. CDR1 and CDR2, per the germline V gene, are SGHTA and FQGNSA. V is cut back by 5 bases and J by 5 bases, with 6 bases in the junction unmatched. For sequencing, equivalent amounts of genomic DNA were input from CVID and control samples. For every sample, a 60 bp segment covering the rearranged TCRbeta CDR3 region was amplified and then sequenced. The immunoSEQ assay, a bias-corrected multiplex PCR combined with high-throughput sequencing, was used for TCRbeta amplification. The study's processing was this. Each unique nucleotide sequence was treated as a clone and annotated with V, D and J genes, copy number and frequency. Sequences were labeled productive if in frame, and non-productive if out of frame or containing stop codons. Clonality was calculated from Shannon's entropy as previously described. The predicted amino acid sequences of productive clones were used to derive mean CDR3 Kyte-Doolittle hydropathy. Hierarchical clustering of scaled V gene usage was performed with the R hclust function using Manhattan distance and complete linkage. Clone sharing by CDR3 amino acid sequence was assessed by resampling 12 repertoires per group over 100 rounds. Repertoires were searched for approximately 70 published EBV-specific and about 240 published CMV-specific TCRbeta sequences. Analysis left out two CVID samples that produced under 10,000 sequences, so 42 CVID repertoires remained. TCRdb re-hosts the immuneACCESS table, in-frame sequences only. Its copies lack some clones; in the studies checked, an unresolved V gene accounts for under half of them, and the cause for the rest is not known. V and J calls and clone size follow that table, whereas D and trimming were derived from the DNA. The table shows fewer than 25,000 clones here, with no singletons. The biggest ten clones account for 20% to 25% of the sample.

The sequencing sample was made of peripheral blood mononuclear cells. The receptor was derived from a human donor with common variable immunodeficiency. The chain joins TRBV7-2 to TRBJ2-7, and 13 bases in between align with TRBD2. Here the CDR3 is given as CASSTRTSGSHEQYF. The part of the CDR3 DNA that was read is TGTGCCAGCAGCACAAGGACTAGCGGGAGCCACGAG.